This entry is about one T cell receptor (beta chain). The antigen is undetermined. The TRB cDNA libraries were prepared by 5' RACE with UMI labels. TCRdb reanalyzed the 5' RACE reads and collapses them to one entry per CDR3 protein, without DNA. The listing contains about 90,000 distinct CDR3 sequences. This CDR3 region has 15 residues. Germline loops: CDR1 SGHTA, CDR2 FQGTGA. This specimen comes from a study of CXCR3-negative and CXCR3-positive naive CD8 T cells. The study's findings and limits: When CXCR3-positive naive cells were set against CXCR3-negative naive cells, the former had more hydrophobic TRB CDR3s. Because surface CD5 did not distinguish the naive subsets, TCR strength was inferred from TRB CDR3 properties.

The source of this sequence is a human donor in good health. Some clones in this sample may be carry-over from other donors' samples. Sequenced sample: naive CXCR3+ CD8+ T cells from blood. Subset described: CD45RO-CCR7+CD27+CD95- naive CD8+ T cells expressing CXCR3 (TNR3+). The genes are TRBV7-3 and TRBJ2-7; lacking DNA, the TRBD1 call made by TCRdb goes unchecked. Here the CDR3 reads CASSSGVGGSYEQYF.